This TCR beta chain was captured in a study of response to subunit inactivated influenza vaccine. TCRdb ran MiXCR on the RT-PCR reads and lists one entry per CDR3 protein. The sample records about 520,000 distinct CDR3 sequences, about 25% being singletons. The CDR3 contains 13 residues. Trimming pared 2 bases from V and 10 bases from J, leaving 13 bases between. Germline-derived CDR1 and CDR2 are SGHKS and YYEKEE (reference sequence). This clonotype occurred a few times. The receptor was isolated from a man aged 50 to 59 who received an inactivated influenza vaccine. This material consisted of CD4+ T cells sorted from PBMCs, taken 4 to 6 days after vaccination. This chain links TRBV5-5 with TRBJ2-1, with a tentative D call TRBD1 (6 bases). The CDR3 bases are TGTGCCAGCAGCTTCCCCAGGGGCAGGGAGCAGTTCTTC. Its translation is CASSFPRGREQFF. Full variable domain (remainder filled in from reference TRBV5-5 and TRBJ2-1): DAGVTQSPTHLIKTRGQQVTLRCSPISGHKSVSWYQQVLGQGPQFIFQYYEKEERGRGNFPDRFSARQFPNYSSELNVNALLLGDSALYLCASSFPRGREQFFGPGTRLTVL.